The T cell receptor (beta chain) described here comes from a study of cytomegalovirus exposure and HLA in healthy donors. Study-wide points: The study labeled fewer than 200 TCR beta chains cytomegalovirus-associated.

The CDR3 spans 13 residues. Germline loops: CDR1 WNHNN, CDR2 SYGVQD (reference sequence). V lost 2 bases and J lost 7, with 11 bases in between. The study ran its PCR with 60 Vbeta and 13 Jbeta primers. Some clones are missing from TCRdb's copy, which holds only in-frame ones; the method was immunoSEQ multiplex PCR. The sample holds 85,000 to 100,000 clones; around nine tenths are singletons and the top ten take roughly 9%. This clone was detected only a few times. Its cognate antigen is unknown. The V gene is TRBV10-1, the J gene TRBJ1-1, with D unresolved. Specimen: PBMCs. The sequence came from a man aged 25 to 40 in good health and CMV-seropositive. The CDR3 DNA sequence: TGCGCCAGCAGTGAGGTGGGCAGTATTGAAGCTTTCTTT. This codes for CASSEVGSIEAFF.